A single sample gave rise to the 22 T cell receptor beta chains below, sequenced in a study of radiotherapy plus CTLA-4 blockade in lung cancer. Here immunoSEQ multiplex PCR was the method, and the copy in TCRdb shows in-frame clones only, minus some. The sample records some 35,000 clones, 75% to 90% being singletons. The specimen was peripheral blood, collected from a patient treated with radiotherapy plus ipilimumab. Every receptor here comes from a human donor with non-small cell lung cancer who had stable disease on radiotherapy plus ipilimumab.

This sequence joins TRBV29-1 and TRBJ2-1, with 10 bases lining up with TRBD2. This CDR3 has 15 amino acids. V trimming: 1 base; J trimming: 8 bases; junction bases outside the gene matches: 8. Germline V gene sequence: CDR1 SQVTM, CDR2 ANQGSEA. CDR3 loop: CSVEGKREGRYEQFF. The CDR3 DNA follows: TGCAGCGTTGAAGGAAAGCGGGAGGGCCGCTATGAGCAGTTCTTC.

This clone was picked up a small number of times. The same CDR3 also results from other DNA sequences found in this sample. The chain carries TRBV7-3 and TRBJ2-5; perhaps TRBD2 as D (6 bases). Germline V gene sequence: CDR1 SGHTA, CDR2 FQGTGA. The CDR3 is 13 amino acids. Trimming took off 3 bases at V and 5 bases at J, with 10 bases between the two ends. CDR3 DNA sequence: TGTGCCAGCAGCTTGGGAGGCCTTGAGACCCAGTACTTC. It translates to CASSLGGLETQYF.

Only a few counts were recorded for this clone. The CDR3, as DNA: TGTGCCTGGAGTACGGGACTAGCGGGATCAGGGGAGACCCAGTACTTC. Protein sequence: CAWSTGLAGSGETQYF. The genes are TRBV30 and TRBJ2-5, with 13 bases lining up with TRBD2. Germline V lookup: CDR1 GTSNPN, CDR2 SVGIG (reference sequence). J was trimmed by 5 bases and V by 2 bases; bases with no gene match: 8. The CDR3 is 16 amino acids.

The chain employs TRBV9 and TRBJ1-1, with D perhaps matching TRBD1 (6 bases). CDR3 length equals 15 residues. Germline-derived CDR1 and CDR2 are SGDLS and YYNGEE. Trimming shortened V by 0 bases and J by 6 bases, and 15 bases separated the two germline ends. The CDR3 spells CASSVATGPWAEAFF. CDR3 sequence (DNA): TGTGCCAGCAGCGTAGCGACAGGCCCTTGGGCTGAAGCTTTCTTT.

This clone was observed once. The V call is TRBV19, the J call TRBJ2-7, with a weak D call TRBD2 (6 bases). Germline V gene sequence: CDR1 LNHDA, CDR2 SQIVND (reference sequence). The length of the CDR3 is 14 residues. Trimming shortened V by 1 base and J by 2 bases, and 9 bases separated the two germline ends. The CDR3 loop reads CASSIAGEPYEQYF. The CDR3 coding sequence is TGTGCCAGTAGTATAGCGGGAGAGCCCTACGAGCAGTACTTC.

The rearrangement uses TRBV28 and TRBJ1-1; TRBD1 might be the D (5 bases). This CDR3 comprises 15 residues. V lost 3 bases to trimming and J lost 1 base, with 12 bases between them. Germline CDR1 MDHEN, CDR2 SYDVKM. CDR3 in amino acids: CASSLGPVPNTEAFF. In nucleotides, the CDR3 is TGTGCCAGCAGTTTGGGGCCAGTTCCGAACACTGAAGCTTTCTTT.

A remark on this clone: One junction end does not reproduce the germline sequence, and a read error may be involved. The J gene is TRBJ2-7, the V gene TRBV19; TRBD2 aligns across 14 bases. The CDR3 runs to 14 residues. Germline V CDR1 and CDR2: LNHDA, SQIVND (reference sequence). The chain's CDR3 is CASSGTSGRIERYF. DNA for the CDR3: TGTGCCAGTAGCGGGACTAGCGGGAGAATCGAGCGGTACTTC.

The rearrangement uses TRBV7-2 and TRBJ1-5, with D unresolved. V shed 1 base and J shed 3 bases, with 13 bases lying between them. CDR3 length: 16 amino acids. CDR1 is SGHTA, CDR2 FQGNSA, per germline. The CDR3 DNA follows: TGTGCCAGCAGCTTAGACCTGAGGGCGAACAATCAGCCCCAGCATTTT. Its protein product is CASSLDLRANNQPQHF.

The rearrangement links TRBV11-3 to TRBJ2-7; 8 bases align to TRBD1. Matching the DNA end better, TRBJ2-1 makes the J call doubtful. CDR3 length: 17 amino acids. In germline, CDR1 is SGHNT, CDR2 YENEEA. In DNA, the CDR3 is TGTGCCAGCAGCGGACCCTCCTGGACAGGGCGGCCGAATGAGCAGTTCTTC. Protein sequence: CASSGPSWTGRPNEQFF.

The V gene is TRBV19, the J gene TRBJ1-1, with a weak D call TRBD1 (6 bases). Germline CDR1 is LNHDA and CDR2 is SQIVND (reference sequence). V was shortened by 6 bases and J by 4 bases, with 12 bases between the two germline ends. The CDR3 is made up of 13 amino acids. The CDR3 DNA is TGTGCCAGTAGGGCGGGGGCGGTCACTGAAGCTTTCTTT. Translation: CASRAGAVTEAFF.

The V call is TRBV10-3, the J call TRBJ1-1; 8 bases line up with TRBD1. V trimming: 6 bases; J trimming: 1 base; junction bases outside the gene matches: 4. The CDR3 loop spans 14 amino acids. CDR1 is ENHRY and CDR2 is SYGVKD in the germline V gene. CDR3 in amino acids: CAISAGGRNTEAFF. CDR3 sequence (DNA): TGTGCCATCAGCGCAGGGGGCAGGAACACTGAAGCTTTCTTT.

Here the CDR3 DNA reads TGTGCCAGCAGTAAGGAAGCGGGAACCTACGAGCAGTACTTC. Protein product: CASSKEAGTYEQYF. The V gene is TRBV5-4, the J gene TRBJ2-7; TRBD2 matches 7 bases. The germline V gene has CDR1 SGHNT and CDR2 YYREEE (reference sequence). The V gene end was trimmed by 5 bases and the J gene end by 2 bases; junction bases not matched to a gene: 7. The CDR3 runs to 14 residues.

The chain carries TRBV11-3 and TRBJ2-1; D ambiguous. Trimming shortened V by 1 base and J by 4 bases, and 11 bases separated the two germline ends. This CDR3 is built from 15 residues. Germline-derived CDR1 and CDR2 are SGHNT and YENEEA. The CDR3: CASSLGLSQYNEQFF. The DNA of the CDR3 is TGTGCCAGCAGCTTAGGGCTCTCGCAATACAATGAGCAGTTCTTC. The variable domain in full, with the rest retrieved from reference TRBV11-3 and TRBJ2-1, is EAGVVQSPRYKIIEKKQPVAFWCNPISGHNTLYWYLQNLGQGPELLIRYENEEAVDDSQLPKDRFSAERLKGVDSTLKIQPAELGDSAVYLCASSLGLSQYNEQFFGPGTRLTVL.

The J gene is TRBJ2-2, the V gene TRBV7-2; 12 bases fit TRBD2. The CDR3 has 18 residues. V was pared by 5 bases and J by 0 bases, with 7 bases of the junction left unmatched. Germline CDR1 is SGHTA and CDR2 is FQGNSA. For the CDR3, the DNA is TGTGCCAGCAGCCCCCGGACTAGCGGGACGCCGAACACCGGGGAGCTGTTTTTT. This codes for CASSPRTSGTPNTGELFF.

The genes are TRBV27 and TRBJ2-7, with TRBD1 identical over 8 bases. Trimming removed 1 base from V and 6 bases from J; junction bases left unmatched: 20. The germline gives CDR1 MNHEY, CDR2 SMNVEV (reference sequence). This CDR3 comprises 19 residues. The CDR3 DNA reads TGTGCCAGCAGTTTATTCGGATCCCAGGGGGCCGGAGTAGGTGCCGAGCAGTACTTC. Its translation is CASSLFGSQGAGVGAEQYF.

This chain connects TRBV18 to TRBJ2-1; 7 nucleotides line up with TRBD2. The V gene's germline CDR1 is KGHSH and CDR2 LQKENI. J was trimmed by 2 bases and V by 3 bases; bases with no gene match: 4. The CDR3 spans 15 residues. The CDR3, as DNA: TGTGCCAGCTCACCCGTAGCGGGTACCTACAATGAGCAGTTCTTC. It is translated as CASSPVAGTYNEQFF.

This chain joins TRBV28 and TRBJ1-1, with D possibly being TRBD1 (6 bases). The CDR3 sequence is 15 residues long. Trimming pared 6 bases from V and 3 bases from J, leaving 17 bases between. Germline CDR1 is MDHEN and CDR2 is SYDVKM. CDR3: CASSPSGGPYTEAFF. The CDR3 coding sequence is TGTGCCAGCAGCCCCAGCGGGGGGCCGTACACTGAAGCTTTCTTT.

This chain connects TRBV9 to TRBJ2-1; TRBD2 matches 7 bases. This CDR3 has 16 amino acids. V was clipped by 4 bases and J by 1 base; unmatched bases: 8. CDR1 and CDR2 from the germline V gene are SGDLS and YYNGEE. In DNA form, the CDR3 reads TGTGCCAGCAGCCCCACCCTAGCGGTATCCTACAATGAGCAGTTCTTC. Residues: CASSPTLAVSYNEQFF.

This chain uses TRBV4-2 with TRBJ2-3; the match to TRBD2 covers 10 bases. The CDR3 is 16 amino acids. CDR1 and CDR2 from the germline V gene are LGHNA and YNFKEQ. With 2 bases clipped from V and 7 bases from J, the junction kept 9 bases outside the gene matches. As DNA, the CDR3 is TGTGCCAGCAGCCAATCCATTAGCGGGAGGTTGAATACGCAGTATTTT. Amino acids: CASSQSISGRLNTQYF.

The V gene is TRBV27, the J gene TRBJ2-7, with 8 nucleotides matching TRBD2. The CDR3 is 15 amino acids. Germline trimming cut 2 bases from V and 2 bases from J; bases unmatched to any gene: 5. Germline CDR1 MNHEY, CDR2 SMNVEV (reference sequence). The CDR3 nucleotides are TGTGCCAGCAGTTTAAGGGGACTAGGGACCTACGAGCAGTACTTC. This sequence encodes CASSLRGLGTYEQYF.

This clone showed up just once. The chain's CDR3 is CASSSGRGGSYNEQFF. Written as DNA, the CDR3 is TGTGCCAGCAGCTCAGGTAGGGGTGGGTCCTACAATGAGCAGTTCTTC. The chain has TRBV27 and TRBJ2-1, with a possible D match to TRBD1 (5 bases). CDR3 length: 16 amino acids. The V gene lost 6 bases and the J gene lost 1 base, with 16 bases spanning the gap. Germline values: CDR1 MNHEY, CDR2 SMNVEV (reference sequence).

In DNA, the CDR3 is TGTGCCAGTAACTATGGGACAGGGGCCCCTGAAGCTTTCTTT. Translation: CASNYGTGAPEAFF. The V gene is TRBV19, the J gene TRBJ1-1; 10 positions agree with TRBD1. With 7 bases clipped from V and 6 bases from J, the junction kept 8 bases outside the gene matches. Germline CDR1 and CDR2: LNHDA and SQIVND (reference sequence). This CDR3 is 14 amino acids long.